A single sample is the source of the 24 T cell receptor beta chains below, sequenced in a study of T cell responses to AZD1222 COVID-19 vaccine. TCRdb keeps only in-frame clones here, not all; method: immunoSEQ multiplex PCR. The table lists around 100,000 clones, 70% to 90% of them singletons. This specimen was peripheral blood, taken on day 0 of AZD1222 vaccination. These receptors all come from an adult in good health.

The chain carries TRBV9 and TRBJ2-1; TRBD1 is a possible D gene (5 bases). The CDR3 covers 15 residues. V lost 2 bases and J 0 bases, leaving 9 bases between the germline ends. Looked up from germline, CDR1 is SGDLS and CDR2 is YYNGEE. CDR3 protein: CASSVLTDSYNEQFF. The CDR3 coding sequence is TGTGCCAGCAGCGTTCTGACAGACTCCTACAATGAGCAGTTCTTC.

The chain carries TRBV27 and TRBJ2-7, with D perhaps assigned TRBD1 or TRBD2 (5 bases each). Germline assignment: CDR1 MNHEY and CDR2 SMNVEV (reference sequence). The CDR3 runs to 14 residues. Deletions cut 3 bases from V and 1 base from J, with 10 bases between. This chain's CDR3 is CASSFRDGSYEQYF. CDR3 DNA sequence: TGTGCCAGCAGTTTCCGGGACGGATCCTACGAGCAGTACTTC.

V is TRBV10-3 and J is TRBJ2-7; 9 positions agree with TRBD1. The J segment lost 1 base and the V segment lost 6 bases, leaving 4 bases of the junction unmatched. CDR1 and CDR2 (germline): ENHRY, SYGVKD. The CDR3 runs 14 residues. CDR3 region: CAIREGTGSYEQYF. The CDR3 DNA follows: TGTGCCATCAGGGAGGGGACAGGGTCCTACGAGCAGTACTTC.

Concerning this clone itself: Sequence at one end of the junction differs from germline and may be a read error. The rearrangement joins TRBV6-2 or TRBV6-3 to TRBJ2-5; D is perhaps TRBD1 or TRBD2 (5 bases each). Germline V CDR1 and CDR2: MNHEY, SVGEGT. The CDR3 is 13 amino acids. In nucleotides, the CDR3 is TGTGCCAGCAGTTACGGGACCCAAGGGACCCAGTACTTC. It encodes CASSYGTQGTQYF.

V gene TRBV30 combines with J gene TRBJ1-6; D is uncertain. The CDR3 is 15 amino acids. V was cut by 2 bases and J by 3 bases, with 11 bases left in between. Germline assignment: CDR1 GTSNPN and CDR2 SVGIG (reference sequence). The CDR3 sequence: CAWSPRGNYNSPLHF. CDR3 coding DNA: TGTGCCTGGAGTCCCCGCGGGAACTATAATTCACCCCTCCACTTT.

V gene TRBV28 combines with J gene TRBJ1-1; weak D call: TRBD1 (5 bases). This CDR3 is built from 13 residues. V lost 7 bases to trimming and J lost 11 bases, with 20 bases between them. Germline V gene data show CDR1 as MDHEN and CDR2 as SYDVKM. The CDR3 protein is CASTVTAPGLAFF. In DNA, the CDR3 is TGTGCCAGCACCGTCACGGCCCCAGGGTTGGCTTTCTTT.

The chain combines TRBV7-2 with TRBJ2-7; 7 bases align to TRBD1. This CDR3 has 15 amino acids. V lost 1 base to trimming and J lost 1 base; unmatched junction nucleotides: 4. In germline, CDR1 is SGHTA, CDR2 FQGNSA. The CDR3 sequence: CASSLEWDRSYEQYF. The CDR3 bases are TGTGCCAGCAGCTTAGAATGGGACAGATCCTACGAGCAGTACTTC. The full variable domain, its missing parts supplied by reference TRBV7-2 and TRBJ2-7, is GAGVSQSPSNKVTEKGKDVELRCDPISGHTALYWYRQSLGQGLEFLIYFQGNSAPDKSGLPSDRFSAERTGGSVSTLTIQRTQQEDSAVYLCASSLEWDRSYEQYFGPGTRLTVT.

The chain joins TRBV7-2 to TRBJ2-7; the match to TRBD1 covers 11 bases. The CDR3 has 16 residues. In germline, CDR1 is SGHTA, CDR2 FQGNSA. V trimming: 6 bases; J trimming: 3 bases; junction bases outside the gene matches: 10. CDR3 residues: CASRVRAGQGDYEQYF. The CDR3 region has the DNA TGTGCCAGCAGGGTTAGGGCGGGACAGGGGGACTACGAGCAGTACTTC.

This sequence joins TRBV5-6 and TRBJ1-6; D gene unclear. CDR1 is SGHDT, CDR2 YYEEEE, per germline. The V end lost 4 bases, the J end lost 5 bases, and 16 bases lay between the germline ends. The CDR3 extends over 16 amino acids. CDR3 sequence: CASSRRPRRNNSPLHF. The CDR3 DNA reads TGTGCCAGCAGCCGACGACCCCGGAGGAATAATTCACCCCTCCACTTT. The full variable domain, completed using reference TRBV5-6 and TRBJ1-6, is DAGVTQSPTHLIKTRGQQVTLRCSPKSGHDTVSWYQQALGQGPQFIFQYYEEEERQRGNFPDRFSGHQFPNYSSELNVNALLLGDSALYLCASSRRPRRNNSPLHFGNGTRLTVT.

J is TRBJ1-5 and V is TRBV12-3 or TRBV12-4; D remains unclear. This CDR3 comprises 13 residues. Trimming took 8 bases from V and 2 from J, leaving 10 bases between them. CDR3 region: CASQWGGNQPQHF. The CDR3 DNA reads TGTGCCAGCCAGTGGGGAGGCAATCAGCCCCAGCATTTT.

This chain links TRBV4-1 with TRBJ2-7, with 9 bases that match TRBD2. The CDR3 totals 15 residues. J lost 2 bases, V lost 5 bases, and 7 bases had no gene match. Per germline, CDR1 MGHRA and CDR2 YSYEKL. DNA of the CDR3: TGCGCCAGCAGCGAACCGGGACTAGCTCCCTACGAGCAGTACTTC. Its protein product is CASSEPGLAPYEQYF.

The chain links TRBV24-1 to TRBJ1-2; possibly TRBD1 for D (5 bases). CDR1 KGHDR and CDR2 SFDVKD come from the germline V gene. The CDR3 sequence is 16 residues long. V lost 4 bases to trimming and J lost 0 bases, with 14 bases between them. CDR3 region: CATSDPQETSNYGYTF. CDR3 in DNA: TGTGCCACCAGTGACCCACAGGAAACCTCTAACTATGGCTACACCTTC.

This clone was recorded only once. The V and J genes are TRBV5-4 and TRBJ1-2, with 7 bases fitting TRBD1. Germline V gene lookup returns CDR1 SGHNT and CDR2 YYREEE (reference sequence). The CDR3 totals 13 residues. Trimming took 5 bases from V and 4 from J; bases not matched to a gene: 5. The CDR3 DNA is TGTGCCAGCAGTTTACGACAGGGCTATGGCTACACCTTC. This codes for CASSLRQGYGYTF.

The V call is TRBV5-5, the J call TRBJ2-3; tentative D call: TRBD2 (5 bases). In germline, CDR1 is SGHKS, CDR2 YYEKEE (reference sequence). The length of the CDR3 is 16 residues. Trimming removed 0 bases at V and 4 bases at J, with 15 bases between. CDR3 nucleotides: TGTGCCAGCAGCTTGGCGCCGGGGTATAGGGCAGATACGCAGTATTTT. Translated, it gives CASSLAPGYRADTQYF.

This sequence joins TRBV6-5 and TRBJ1-4; D call uncertain. CDR1 is MNHEY and CDR2 is SVGAGI in the germline V gene. V was cut by 6 bases and J by 3 bases, with 11 bases left in between. This CDR3 is 14 amino acids long. This CDR3 is CASRHLDSNEKLFF. As DNA, the CDR3 is TGTGCCAGCAGGCACCTGGATTCTAATGAAAAACTGTTTTTT.

The chain employs TRBV5-6 and TRBJ2-7; 7 positions match TRBD1. The trim removed 0 bases at V and 6 bases at J, leaving 3 bases unmatched. Germline CDR1 reads SGHDT; CDR2 reads YYEEEE. The CDR3 consists of 13 residues. The CDR3 bases are TGTGCCAGCAGCTTGGGACAGGGTGTCGAGCAGTACTTC. Protein product: CASSLGQGVEQYF.

The gene calls are TRBV5-1 and TRBJ1-6; no clear D. The CDR3 runs to 17 residues. Deletions cut 0 bases from V and 8 bases from J, with 18 bases between. Per the germline V gene, CDR1 is SGHRS and CDR2 is YFSETQ. CDR3: CASSLEVLDGTYSPLHF. The CDR3 DNA follows: TGCGCCAGCAGCTTGGAAGTCCTGGACGGAACCTATTCACCCCTCCACTTT.

CDR3 amino acids: CASSNAGISNQPQHF. The CDR3 region has the DNA TGTGCCAGTAGTAACGCGGGGATTAGCAATCAGCCCCAGCATTTT. The V and J genes are TRBV19 and TRBJ1-5; D is uncertain. Deletions cut 4 bases from V and 0 bases from J, with 10 bases between. There are 15 residues in the CDR3. Germline V gene lookup returns CDR1 LNHDA and CDR2 SQIVND (reference sequence).

The J gene is TRBJ2-5, the V gene TRBV5-4, with 12 positions matching TRBD2. With 0 bases clipped from V and 11 bases from J, the junction kept 11 bases outside the gene matches. CDR3 length: 16 residues. Germline V gene sequence: CDR1 SGHNT, CDR2 YYREEE (reference sequence). The CDR3 reads CASSLVGASGRAGQYF. The CDR3 coding sequence is TGTGCCAGCAGCTTGGTTGGGGCTAGCGGGAGGGCAGGACAGTACTTC.

This chain connects TRBV29-1 to TRBJ1-1; 7 nucleotides line up with TRBD1. The CDR3 spans 15 residues. Looked up from germline, CDR1 is SQVTM and CDR2 is ANQGSEA. V lost 2 bases, J lost 0 bases, and 6 bases stayed unmatched. CDR3 DNA: TGCAGCGTTGAAAATACAGGGGACATGAACACTGAAGCTTTCTTT. Translating gives CSVENTGDMNTEAFF.

This clone was seen once. The same CDR3 also results from other DNA sequences found in this sample. The V and J genes are TRBV28 and TRBJ1-1, with D tentatively TRBD1 (6 bases). The CDR3 length is 14 residues. V was shortened by 5 bases and J by 2 bases, with 12 bases between the two germline ends. The germline gives CDR1 MDHEN, CDR2 SYDVKM. In nucleotides, the CDR3 is TGTGCCAGCAGTCTCCAGGGGACCAACACTGAAGCTTTCTTT. Its protein product is CASSLQGTNTEAFF.

J is TRBJ1-2 and V is TRBV7-2; D possibly corresponds to TRBD1 (5 bases). CDR1 SGHTA and CDR2 FQGNSA come from the germline V gene. The length of the CDR3 is 15 residues. Trimming removed 5 bases at V and 0 bases at J, with 13 bases between. Written as DNA, the CDR3 is TGTGCCAGCAGCCCCATGGGGGGGGCTAACTATGGCTACACCTTC. Translation gives CASSPMGGANYGYTF.

The V call is TRBV30, the J call TRBJ2-7; D might be TRBD1 or TRBD2, each matching 5 bases. Trimming took off 3 bases at V and 2 bases at J, with 11 bases between the two ends. Germline CDR1 and CDR2: GTSNPN and SVGIG (reference sequence). The CDR3 consists of 13 residues. In DNA form, the CDR3 reads TGTGCCTGGAGCTGGGACGCCGCCTACGAGCAGTACTTC. This gives the protein CAWSWDAAYEQYF.

The chain employs TRBV18 and TRBJ2-7; no reliable D call. Germline CDR1 KGHSH, CDR2 LQKENI. This CDR3 region has 13 residues. The V gene lost 2 bases and the J gene lost 3 bases, with 8 bases spanning the gap. CDR3 protein: CASSPAAGYEQYF. The DNA of the CDR3 is TGTGCCAGCTCACCAGCGGCCGGCTACGAGCAGTACTTC.